This is a list of T cell receptor beta chains from one sample in a study of shared clonotypes between healthy human individuals. Method: immunoSEQ multiplex PCR; TCRdb's copy keeps in-frame clones and lacks some. This table holds approximately 1.5 million clones, about 98.5% found once. The specimen sequenced was naive CD4+ T cells sorted from blood. The receptors were sampled from a man under 40 in good health. CDR3s include the opening cysteine and the closing phenylalanine or tryptophan. The order of the fields is J gene, V gene, D gene, clone size, CDR3 DNA, CDR3 protein. A D gene is named only where the DNA matches it firmly. Clone size is stated in some rows and not others, as once, few, many or a class when expanded.

J: TRBJ2-5; V: TRBV5-4; D: -; size: -; DNA: TGTGCCAGCAGCTTGGCGGCTCCCGGCCTCTACCAGACCCAGTACTTC; CDR3: CASSLAAPGLYQTQYF
J: TRBJ1-1; V: TRBV10-3; D: -; size: -; DNA: TGTGCCACCGGACCGTCCACTGAAGCTTTCTTT; CDR3: CATGPSTEAFF
J: TRBJ2-1; V: TRBV7-2; D: -; size: once; DNA: TGTGCCAGCAGCTTAGTCCAAGAGCAGTTCTTC; CDR3: CASSLVQEQFF
J: TRBJ2-1; V: TRBV5-1; D: -; size: -; DNA: TGCGCCAGCAGCTCCCTCGGGCCGTCCTACAATGAGCAGTTCTTC; CDR3: CASSSLGPSYNEQFF
J: TRBJ2-7; V: TRBV7-3; D: TRBD1; size: -; DNA: TGTGCCAGCAGCTTAATGGGACAGGGTTACGAGCAGTACTTC; CDR3: CASSLMGQGYEQYF
J: TRBJ1-5; V: TRBV19; D: -; size: -; DNA: TGTGCCAGTAGTATACAGGGGACTCAGCCCCAGCATTTT; CDR3: CASSIQGTQPQHF
J: TRBJ1-5; V: TRBV10-3; D: -; size: -; DNA: TGTGCCATCAGTGAGTCCCCGGGCCCCAAGGCCCAGCATTTT; CDR3: CAISESPGPKAQHF
J: TRBJ1-2; V: TRBV6-6; D: -; size: -; DNA: TGTGCCAGCAGTCCGGTTGATCACACCAACTATGGCTACACCTTC; CDR3: CASSPVDHTNYGYTF
J: TRBJ2-6; V: TRBV18; D: -; size: once; DNA: TGTGCCAGCTCACCACGTCCCAGGGGCTCTGGGGCCAACGTCCCGACTTTC; CDR3: CASSPRPRGSGANVPTF
J: TRBJ1-1; V: TRBV11-3; D: -; size: -; DNA: TGTGCCAGCAGCTTGGGGGCGGGGAACACTGAAGCTTTCTTT; CDR3: CASSLGAGNTEAFF
J: TRBJ1-5; V: TRBV7-9; D: -; size: -; DNA: TGTGCCAGCAGCTTAGGGACCGCTTACAATCAGCCCCAGCATTTT; CDR3: CASSLGTAYNQPQHF
J: TRBJ1-2; V: TRBV9; D: TRBD1; size: -; DNA: TGTGCCAGCAGCGTAGTTGGGACAGACTCTGGCTACACCTTC; CDR3: CASSVVGTDSGYTF
J: TRBJ1-2; V: TRBV11-2; D: -; size: once; DNA: TGTGCCAGCAGCTTAGATCTCCTCGGCGGCTACACCTTC; CDR3: CASSLDLLGGYTF
J: TRBJ2-7; V: TRBV6-1; D: -; size: -; DNA: TGTGCCAGCAGATTCTCGGTTGGGGGGGCGTACGAGCAGTACTTC; CDR3: CASRFSVGGAYEQYF
J: TRBJ2-3; V: TRBV4-3; D: TRBD1; size: -; DNA: TGCGCCAGCAGCCAAGATCTCGGCGGTGACAGGGGCACAGATACGCAGTATTTT; CDR3: CASSQDLGGDRGTDTQYF
J: TRBJ2-3; V: TRBV10-3; D: -; size: -; DNA: TGTGCCACCAGACAGGCAGATACGCAGTATTTT; CDR3: CATRQADTQYF
J: TRBJ2-7; V: TRBV6-5; D: -; size: once; DNA: TGTGCCAGCAGTTACTTCCTTGGGGGTAGGGGCGAGCAGTACTTC; CDR3: CASSYFLGGRGEQYF
J: TRBJ2-7; V: TRBV7-2; D: -; size: -; DNA: TGTGCCAGCAGCCAGGTCTTCAGTTACGAGCAGTACTTC; CDR3: CASSQVFSYEQYF
J: TRBJ2-3; V: TRBV11-2; D: -; size: -; DNA: TGTGCCAGCAGCTTAGTTAGGGCTAGCACAGATACGCAGTATTTT; CDR3: CASSLVRASTDTQYF
J: TRBJ1-5; V: TRBV28; D: -; size: -; DNA: TGTGCCAGCGCGGAGGGGCATCAGCCCCAGCATTTT; CDR3: CASAEGHQPQHF
J: TRBJ2-1; V: TRBV2; D: TRBD2; size: -; DNA: TGTGCCAGCAAGGTCGGGAGGGCCCAGAGGGGAAATGAGCAGTTCTTC; CDR3: CASKVGRAQRGNEQFF
J: TRBJ2-3; V: TRBV11-3; D: TRBD1; size: -; DNA: TGTGCCAGCAGCCCCGGGACAGGGGGGAGCACAGATACGCAGTATTTT; CDR3: CASSPGTGGSTDTQYF
J: TRBJ2-1; V: TRBV10-3; D: TRBD2; size: -; DNA: TGTGCCATCAGAGCGGGAGATGAGCAGTTCTTC; CDR3: CAIRAGDEQFF
J: TRBJ2-7; V: TRBV7-3; D: -; size: -; DNA: TGTGCCAGCAGCTTAAACAGTCTAAGCGAGCAGTACTTC; CDR3: CASSLNSLSEQYF
J: TRBJ2-1; V: TRBV9; D: TRBD2; size: once; DNA: TGTGCCAGCAGCGTGCGGGAGGCCCCCGGCAATGAGCAGTTCTTC; CDR3: CASSVREAPGNEQFF
J: TRBJ2-1; V: TRBV4-3; D: TRBD1; size: once; DNA: TGCGCCAGCAGCCAAGACCCGAACAGGGGGAATGAGCAGTTCTTC; CDR3: CASSQDPNRGNEQFF
J: TRBJ1-2; V: TRBV27; D: TRBD1; size: -; DNA: TGTGCCAGCAGCGGTTTAGGACAGGGGGCTCATGGCTACACCTTC; CDR3: CASSGLGQGAHGYTF